Shown below are 18 T cell receptor beta chains from a single sample sequenced in a study of T cells after yellow fever vaccination. TCRdb recomputed calls from the 5' RACE reads with MiXCR, one row per CDR3 protein. The sample lists fewer than 450,000 distinct CDR3 sequences; roughly 12% were seen once. This material consisted of PBMCs, taken on the day of the first yellow fever vaccination. All receptors come from a man aged 18-30 years who received the YFV17D yellow fever vaccine.

CDR3 DNA sequence: TGTGCCAGCAGCGTAGAACCTACCCGTGGAGCTTTCTTT. Amino acids: CASSVEPTRGAFF. This rearrangement joins TRBV9 to TRBJ1-1; D is unresolved. The CDR3 covers 13 residues. The germline gives CDR1 SGDLS, CDR2 YYNGEE. V was clipped by 0 bases and J by 10 bases, with 13 bases between them.

The V and J genes are TRBV29-1 and TRBJ2-2; 9 bases are a match to TRBD2. Trimming at V came to 1 base and at J to 4 bases, leaving 4 bases not matched to a gene. Germline-derived CDR1 and CDR2 are SQVTM and ANQGSEA. The CDR3 extends over 15 amino acids. The CDR3 nucleotides read TGCAGCGTTGAAGCGGGGCGGGGGGGCACCGGGGAGCTGTTTTTT. Its translation: CSVEAGRGGTGELFF.

There are a few counts of this clonotype. The chain combines TRBV7-9 with TRBJ1-1; weak D call: TRBD1 (5 bases). Germline V gene data show CDR1 as SEHNR and CDR2 as FQNEAQ (reference sequence). The CDR3 runs to 16 residues. Trimming shortened V by 1 base and J by 1 base, and 13 bases separated the two germline ends. The chain's CDR3 is CASSLVSFGGNTEAFF. The CDR3 DNA reads as TGTGCCAGCAGCTTAGTGTCTTTTGGGGGGAACACTGAAGCTTTCTTT.

This clonotype was observed a handful of times. The rearrangement links TRBV7-9 to TRBJ2-7; D call uncertain. Germline V lookup: CDR1 SEHNR, CDR2 FQNEAQ (reference sequence). V gave up 2 bases and J gave up 4 bases, with 9 bases separating them. This CDR3 spans 13 amino acids. The CDR3 sequence is CASSLRSQYEQYF. The CDR3 DNA reads TGTGCCAGCAGCTTAAGGTCCCAGTACGAGCAGTACTTC.

The chain couples TRBV20-1 to TRBJ1-1; D is possibly TRBD1 (6 bases). The CDR3 is 13 residues long. Germline V lookup: CDR1 DFQATT, CDR2 SNEGSKA (reference sequence). Trimming removed 3 bases from V and 3 bases from J, with 11 bases in between. The CDR3 reads CSASVRGYTEAFF. CDR3 sequence (DNA): TGCAGTGCTAGTGTCAGGGGATACACTGAAGCTTTCTTT.

This clonotype was counted a few times. V is TRBV11-1 and J is TRBJ2-1; a possible D gene is TRBD2 (6 bases). CDR1 and CDR2 from the germline V gene are SGHAT and FQDESV (reference sequence). Trimming removed 5 bases from V and 1 base from J, with 15 bases in between. The CDR3 is 16 amino acids. CDR3 sequence reads: CASSQGLSGSYNEQFF. Written as DNA, the CDR3 is TGTGCCAGCAGCCAAGGACTATCAGGTTCCTACAATGAGCAGTTCTTC.

This clonotype turned up a few times. The CDR3 DNA follows: TGTGCCAGTAGTATAGAGTTCAGGGTTTACAATGAGCAGTTCTTC. Amino acids: CASSIEFRVYNEQFF. The rearrangement uses TRBV19 and TRBJ2-1; D is possibly TRBD1 (5 bases). Germline lookup yields CDR1 LNHDA and CDR2 SQIVND (reference sequence). The CDR3 sequence is 15 residues long. V was cut by 0 bases and J by 4 bases, with 10 bases left in between.

The rearrangement joins TRBV9 to TRBJ1-1; D gene ambiguous. The CDR3 spans 17 residues. V lost 1 base to trimming and J lost 7 bases, with 23 bases between them. Germline assignment: CDR1 SGDLS and CDR2 YYNGEE. The CDR3 coding sequence is TGTGCCAGCAGCGTATATAGGGCCATAGATCCCTGGAGTGAAGCTTTCTTT. This codes for CASSVYRAIDPWSEAFF.

This clonotype showed up just a few times. The chain recombines TRBV18 with TRBJ1-3; the match to TRBD1 covers 8 bases. The V segment lost 3 bases and the J segment 3 bases; nucleotides outside the gene matches: 1. This CDR3 is 14 amino acids long. Germline V gene lookup returns CDR1 KGHSH and CDR2 LQKENI. CDR3 DNA sequence: TGTGCCAGCTCACCGGACAGGGTTGGAAACACCATATATTTT. Protein sequence: CASSPDRVGNTIYF.

This clonotype was seen more than once but under ten times. V gene TRBV20-1 combines with J gene TRBJ2-1, with D uncertain. The CDR3 loop spans 15 amino acids. In germline, CDR1 is DFQATT, CDR2 SNEGSKA (reference sequence). V lost 7 bases and J lost 0, with 16 bases in between. The CDR3 sequence is CSVRPAPSSYNEQFF. Written as DNA, the CDR3 is TGCAGTGTCCGCCCAGCACCTAGCTCCTACAATGAGCAGTTCTTC.

The rearrangement joins TRBV3-1 to TRBJ1-6; D is unclear. Germline values: CDR1 LGHDT, CDR2 YNNKEL (reference sequence). The germline V and J ends were trimmed by 5 bases and 8 bases, with 10 bases remaining between them. The CDR3 is made up of 13 amino acids. This CDR3 reads CASSTQRDSPLHF. CDR3 DNA: TGTGCCAGCAGCACACAAAGGGATTCACCCCTCCACTTT.

The rearrangement joins TRBV9 to TRBJ2-3; a possible D gene is TRBD2 (6 bases). V was shortened by 4 bases and J by 6 bases, with 15 bases between the two germline ends. The CDR3 runs to 14 residues. The V gene's germline CDR1 is SGDLS and CDR2 YYNGEE. CDR3 DNA sequence: TGTGCCAGCAGCATCTACGGGGGAATCGATACGCAGTATTTT. Its protein is CASSIYGGIDTQYF. Together with reference TRBV9 and TRBJ2-3, the CDR3 gives the full variable domain: DSGVTQTPKHLITATGQRVTLRCSPRSGDLSVYWYQQSLDQGLQFLIQYYNGEERAKGNILERFSAQQFPDLHSELNLSSLELGDSALYFCASSIYGGIDTQYFGPGTRLTVL.

This clonotype was detected only a few times. This rearrangement joins TRBV2 to TRBJ2-3; TRBD2 aligns across 7 bases. Per germline, CDR1 SNHLY and CDR2 FYNNEI. This CDR3 has 11 residues. For the CDR3, the DNA is TGTGCAGGTCGGGGAGGGTATACGCAGTATTTT. This gives the protein CAGRGGYTQYF.

There are many counts of this clonotype. The V and J genes are TRBV7-2 and TRBJ2-1; maybe TRBD1 (5 bases). Between the trimmed V and J ends, which lost 4 bases and 9 bases, there was a span of 10 bases. The length of the CDR3 is 12 residues. Germline V gene sequence: CDR1 SGHTA, CDR2 FQGNSA. This chain's CDR3 is CASSSTGTEQFF. CDR3 sequence (DNA): TGTGCCAGCAGCTCCACAGGAACTGAGCAGTTCTTC.

The rearrangement joins TRBV7-2 to TRBJ2-7; the D gene is possibly TRBD1 (6 bases). Per the germline V gene, CDR1 is SGHTA and CDR2 is FQGNSA. V was pared by 1 base and J by 3 bases, with 13 bases between. This CDR3 spans 15 amino acids. The CDR3 nucleotides are TGTGCCAGCAGCTTAGGAGGGTTAGGGGGCTACGAGCAGTACGTC. This sequence encodes CASSLGGLGGYEQYV.

V gene TRBV7-3 combines with J gene TRBJ2-3; D may match TRBD1 or TRBD2 (6 bases each). CDR3 length: 18 amino acids. V was trimmed by 5 bases and J by 0 bases, leaving 21 bases between them. Germline CDR1 and CDR2: SGHTA and FQGTGA. The CDR3: CASSRRDTGGLSTDTQYF. CDR3 nucleotide sequence: TGTGCCAGCAGCCGCCGGGACACGGGCGGACTAAGCACAGATACGCAGTATTTT.

This clonotype was seen a handful of times. The chain employs TRBV20-1 and TRBJ2-7, with 8 bases matching TRBD2. The J segment lost 3 bases and the V segment lost 4 bases, leaving 8 bases of the junction unmatched. CDR3 length: 14 amino acids. Germline CDR1 and CDR2: DFQATT and SNEGSKA (reference sequence). The DNA for the CDR3 is TGCAGTGCTACTCGAAGCGGGGGCGTCTACGAGCAGTACGTC. This codes for CSATRSGGVYEQYV.

This clonotype was counted at least ten times. This chain uses TRBV10-3 with TRBJ2-3; weak D call: TRBD2 (7 bases). Germline V CDR1 and CDR2: ENHRY, SYGVKD. Trimming pared 6 bases from V and 6 bases from J, leaving 28 bases between. The CDR3 contains 18 residues. CDR3 in DNA: TGTGCCATCAGCCTGGGGGGGCTTCGAGCGGGGAGGGCGGATACGCAGTATTTT. Its translation: CAISLGGLRAGRADTQYF.